This is a list of T cell receptor beta chains from one sample in a study of T cell repertoires in cytomegalovirus infection. For these receptors, no antigen is known. TCRdb used MiXCR to reprocess the reads, holding one entry per CDR3 protein. Of about 220,000 distinct CDR3 sequences in the sample, 30% to 45% were seen once. The sequenced sample was CD8+ T cells from cultured PBMCs, obtained from culture after CMV antigen stimulation. These receptors were obtained from a human donor in good health (CMV status not recorded). Some clones in this sample may be carry-over from other donors' samples. CDR3s include the opening cysteine and the closing phenylalanine or tryptophan. The order of the fields is D gene, clone size, J gene, V gene, CDR3 DNA, CDR3 protein. D genes are given only for firm matches. Some rows have no size entry. The others give once, few or many, or a class for an expanded clone.

d_call: TRBD2
clone_size: NA
j_call: TRBJ2-4
v_call: TRBV9
cdr3_nt: TGTGCCAGCAGCGTCGGTGGCGGGAGGACCGCCAAAAACATTCAGTACTTC
cdr3_aa: CASSVGGGRTAKNIQYF

d_call: NA
clone_size: few
j_call: TRBJ2-5
v_call: TRBV6-1
cdr3_nt: TGTGCCAGCACCGACACGGGGGTAAGGGAGACCCAGTACTTC
cdr3_aa: CASTDTGVRETQYF

d_call: NA
clone_size: few
j_call: TRBJ1-2
v_call: TRBV2
cdr3_nt: TGTGCCACCCCTGGGGGTCCTAACTATGGCTACACCTTC
cdr3_aa: CATPGGPNYGYTF

d_call: NA
clone_size: NA
j_call: TRBJ2-5
v_call: TRBV11-2
cdr3_nt: TGTGCCAGCAGCTTATGGGCAGCCCAAGAGACCCAGTACTTC
cdr3_aa: CASSLWAAQETQYF

d_call: NA
clone_size: few
j_call: TRBJ1-1
v_call: TRBV7-8
cdr3_nt: TGTGCCAGCAGCTTAGGTGGCAGCATGAACACTGAAGCTTTCTTT
cdr3_aa: CASSLGGSMNTEAFF

d_call: NA
clone_size: few
j_call: TRBJ2-7
v_call: TRBV7-2
cdr3_nt: TGTGCCAGCAGCTTATGGGGGGGGCACTACGAGCAGTACTTC
cdr3_aa: CASSLWGGHYEQYF

d_call: NA
clone_size: NA
j_call: TRBJ2-7
v_call: TRBV29-1
cdr3_nt: TGCAGCGTTGAAGTCCGCAGGACGTACTCCTACGAGCAGTACTTC
cdr3_aa: CSVEVRRTYSYEQYF

d_call: TRBD2
clone_size: NA
j_call: TRBJ2-3
v_call: TRBV3-1
cdr3_nt: TGTGCCAGCAGCCAAGCGGCTAGCGGGGATACGCAGTATTTT
cdr3_aa: CASSQAASGDTQYF

d_call: TRBD2
clone_size: NA
j_call: TRBJ2-3
v_call: TRBV15
cdr3_nt: TGTGCCACCAGCTCCCCAGCGGGAGCTGGAGATACGCAGTATTTT
cdr3_aa: CATSSPAGAGDTQYF

d_call: TRBD1
clone_size: NA
j_call: TRBJ2-6
v_call: TRBV7-3
cdr3_nt: TGTGCCAGCACTCCGGGACAGGGCTTCTCTGGGGCCAACGTCCTGACTTTC
cdr3_aa: CASTPGQGFSGANVLTF

d_call: NA
clone_size: few
j_call: TRBJ1-2
v_call: TRBV7-8
cdr3_nt: TGTGCCAGCAGCTTAGGGGTGAAAGGGATGAACTATGGCTACACCTTC
cdr3_aa: CASSLGVKGMNYGYTF